This is a list of T cell receptor beta chains from one sample in a study of blood T cells in healthy people across ages. TCRdb called the 5' RACE reads again in MiXCR, with one record for every CDR3 protein. There are 800,000 or so distinct CDR3 sequences in the sample; 46% occur only once, and around 18% lies in the top ten. The sequenced sample consisted of blood. These receptors all come from a man of 80 years or more in good health. Both conserved end residues are part of each CDR3. D genes are given only for firm matches. A row's size may be missing; if present it is once, few, many or a size class.

j_gene: TRBJ2-5
d_gene: TRBD1
v_gene: TRBV9
abundance: once
CDR3aa: CASSVAGDRETQYF
CDR3nt: TGTGCCAGCAGCGTAGCCGGGGACAGGGAGACCCAGTACTTC

j_gene: TRBJ2-7
d_gene: .
v_gene: TRBV7-9
abundance: .
CDR3aa: CASSRQGPDLWRSYEQYF
CDR3nt: TGTGCCAGCAGTCGGCAGGGACCGGACCTTTGGAGGTCCTACGAGCAGTACTTC

j_gene: TRBJ2-1
d_gene: .
v_gene: TRBV29-1
abundance: .
CDR3aa: CSVVDLRDEQFF
CDR3nt: TGCAGCGTTGTCGACCTCCGGGATGAGCAGTTCTTC

j_gene: TRBJ2-7
d_gene: TRBD1
v_gene: TRBV27
abundance: many
CDR3aa: CASSFGTGYEQYF
CDR3nt: TGTGCCAGCAGTTTTGGGACAGGGTACGAGCAGTACTTC

j_gene: TRBJ2-5
d_gene: TRBD2
v_gene: TRBV7-7
abundance: once
CDR3aa: CASSLTAGSQETQYF
CDR3nt: TGTGCTAGCAGCTTGACAGCGGGGTCCCAAGAGACCCAGTACTTC

j_gene: TRBJ2-7
d_gene: .
v_gene: TRBV20-1
abundance: few
CDR3aa: CSASGGRENEQYF
CDR3nt: TGCAGTGCTAGTGGGGGCAGGGAAAACGAGCAGTACTTC

j_gene: TRBJ2-1
d_gene: .
v_gene: TRBV21-1
abundance: .
CDR3aa: CASSKAAFGSYNEQFF
CDR3nt: TGTGCCAGCAGCAAAGCCGCATTTGGATCCTACAATGAGCAGTTCTTC

j_gene: TRBJ1-2
d_gene: .
v_gene: TRBV6-5
abundance: few
CDR3aa: CASTSQVSGYTF
CDR3nt: TGTGCCAGCACCTCACAGGTCTCAGGCTACACCTTC

j_gene: TRBJ2-4
d_gene: .
v_gene: TRBV4-1
abundance: few
CDR3aa: CASSQDVSINIQYF
CDR3nt: TGCGCCAGCAGCCAAGATGTATCAATAAACATTCAGTACTTC

j_gene: TRBJ1-2
d_gene: .
v_gene: TRBV30
abundance: .
CDR3aa: CAWIRAGANGYTF
CDR3nt: TGTGCCTGGATTAGGGCGGGGGCAAATGGCTACACCTTC

j_gene: TRBJ2-3
d_gene: TRBD2
v_gene: TRBV9
abundance: .
CDR3aa: CASSPVTSGGAADTQYF
CDR3nt: TGTGCCAGCAGCCCCGTGACTAGCGGGGGGGCGGCGGATACGCAGTATTTT

j_gene: TRBJ2-2
d_gene: .
v_gene: TRBV20-1
abundance: .
CDR3aa: CSAHIPKNTGELFF
CDR3nt: TGCAGTGCTCACATTCCAAAGAACACCGGGGAGCTGTTTTTT

j_gene: TRBJ2-1
d_gene: .
v_gene: TRBV5-1
abundance: .
CDR3aa: CASSLALDNEQFF
CDR3nt: TGCGCCAGCAGCTTGGCACTTGACAATGAGCAGTTCTTC

j_gene: TRBJ2-7
d_gene: TRBD2
v_gene: TRBV20-1
abundance: few
CDR3aa: CSASSLAGYSYEQYF
CDR3nt: TGCAGTGCTAGTAGCCTAGCGGGATACTCCTACGAGCAGTACTTC

j_gene: TRBJ1-1
d_gene: TRBD1
v_gene: TRBV9
abundance: .
CDR3aa: CASSVEMGRTGMTEAFF
CDR3nt: TGTGCCAGCAGCGTAGAGATGGGGAGGACAGGGATGACTGAAGCTTTCTTT

j_gene: TRBJ2-3
d_gene: TRBD2
v_gene: TRBV20-1
abundance: few
CDR3aa: CSARHDLAGVITDTQYF
CDR3nt: TGCAGTGCTAGACACGACCTAGCGGGAGTCATCACAGATACGCAGTATTTT

j_gene: TRBJ1-2
d_gene: .
v_gene: TRBV12-3/TRBV12-4
abundance: few
CDR3aa: CASSPGRLEFSGYTF
CDR3nt: TGTGCCAGCAGCCCGGGACGGCTCGAATTTAGCGGCTACACCTTC

j_gene: TRBJ2-7
d_gene: TRBD1
v_gene: TRBV5-1
abundance: few
CDR3aa: CASSHDRGGDEQYF
CDR3nt: TGCGCCAGCAGCCACGACAGGGGAGGAGACGAGCAGTACTTC

j_gene: TRBJ1-1
d_gene: .
v_gene: TRBV20-1
abundance: .
CDR3aa: CSARPPGSRTEAFF
CDR3nt: TGCAGTGCTAGGCCCCCCGGGAGTCGCACTGAAGCTTTCTTT

j_gene: TRBJ2-5
d_gene: TRBD1
v_gene: TRBV12-3/TRBV12-4
abundance: .
CDR3aa: CASSIGTGGVQETQYF
CDR3nt: TGTGCCAGCAGTATCGGGACAGGAGGTGTTCAAGAGACCCAGTACTTC

j_gene: TRBJ2-1
d_gene: TRBD1
v_gene: TRBV9
abundance: .
CDR3aa: CASSPGQGREEQFF
CDR3nt: TGTGCCAGCAGCCCGGGACAGGGTCGAGAGGAGCAGTTCTTC

j_gene: TRBJ2-7
d_gene: .
v_gene: TRBV10-3
abundance: .
CDR3aa: CAISEAPRGPYEQYF
CDR3nt: TGTGCCATCAGTGAGGCCCCGCGGGGGCCATACGAGCAGTACTTC

j_gene: TRBJ1-5
d_gene: .
v_gene: TRBV27
abundance: few
CDR3aa: CASSLWGNQPQHF
CDR3nt: TGTGCCAGCAGTTTATGGGGCAATCAGCCCCAGCATTTT

j_gene: TRBJ1-5
d_gene: .
v_gene: TRBV20-1
abundance: .
CDR3aa: CSARTWDGDQPQHF
CDR3nt: TGCAGTGCTAGGACATGGGACGGGGATCAGCCCCAGCATTTT

j_gene: TRBJ2-3
d_gene: .
v_gene: TRBV4-3
abundance: .
CDR3aa: CASSQDEAPSTDTQYF
CDR3nt: TGCGCCAGCAGCCAAGATGAGGCCCCTAGCACAGATACGCAGTATTTT

j_gene: TRBJ2-5
d_gene: .
v_gene: TRBV7-3
abundance: few
CDR3aa: CASSLTTRSETQYF
CDR3nt: TGTGCCAGCAGCTTAACAACCAGGTCTGAGACCCAGTACTTC

j_gene: TRBJ2-1
d_gene: .
v_gene: TRBV11-2
abundance: .
CDR3aa: CASSLWEISYNEQFF
CDR3nt: TGTGCCAGCAGCTTATGGGAGATCTCCTACAATGAGCAGTTCTTC

j_gene: TRBJ2-3
d_gene: .
v_gene: TRBV29-1
abundance: .
CDR3aa: CSQRTGLSTDTQYF
CDR3nt: TGCAGCCAAAGAACAGGGCTCAGCACAGATACGCAGTATTTT

j_gene: TRBJ2-1
d_gene: .
v_gene: TRBV24-1
abundance: .
CDR3aa: CATSVTYNEQFF
CDR3nt: TGTGCCACCAGTGTCACTTACAATGAGCAGTTCTTC

j_gene: TRBJ1-2
d_gene: .
v_gene: TRBV29-1
abundance: .
CDR3aa: CSVEDEQGEYGYTF
CDR3nt: TGCAGCGTTGAAGATGAACAGGGTGAATATGGCTACACCTTC

j_gene: TRBJ2-3
d_gene: TRBD2
v_gene: TRBV12-3/TRBV12-4
abundance: .
CDR3aa: CASSLSRLAGGGSTDTQYF
CDR3nt: TGTGCCAGCAGTTTATCGCGACTAGCGGGAGGGGGAAGCACAGATACGCAGTATTTT

j_gene: TRBJ2-5
d_gene: TRBD1
v_gene: TRBV20-1
abundance: .
CDR3aa: CSAPTGRQEAQYF
CDR3nt: TGCAGTGCTCCGACAGGGCGCCAAGAGGCCCAGTACTTC

j_gene: TRBJ2-3
d_gene: TRBD2
v_gene: TRBV5-1
abundance: few
CDR3aa: CASSRSTTGGTDTQYF
CDR3nt: TGCGCCAGCAGCCGTTCAACGACGGGAGGGACAGATACGCAGTATTTT

j_gene: TRBJ2-1
d_gene: TRBD2
v_gene: TRBV4-1
abundance: .
CDR3aa: CASSHSASGRAAYNEQFF
CDR3nt: TGCGCCAGCAGCCATTCCGCTAGCGGGAGGGCCGCCTACAATGAGCAGTTCTTC

j_gene: TRBJ2-5
d_gene: .
v_gene: TRBV4-2
abundance: .
CDR3aa: CASSQFFLAETQYF
CDR3nt: TGTGCCAGCAGCCAATTTTTCCTAGCGGAGACCCAGTACTTC

j_gene: TRBJ1-2
d_gene: .
v_gene: TRBV7-2
abundance: many
CDR3aa: CASSLGGRGYTF
CDR3nt: TGTGCCAGCAGCTTAGGGGGGCGAGGCTACACCTTC

j_gene: TRBJ2-3
d_gene: .
v_gene: TRBV28
abundance: once
CDR3aa: CASSLHRTPDTQYF
CDR3nt: TGTGCCAGCAGTTTGCATCGGACGCCGGATACGCAGTATTTT

j_gene: TRBJ2-1
d_gene: .
v_gene: TRBV27
abundance: .
CDR3aa: CASSSSSAQETQFF
CDR3nt: TGTGCCAGCAGTTCCAGTTCGGCTCAAGAGACCCAGTTCTTC

j_gene: TRBJ2-1
d_gene: .
v_gene: TRBV5-1
abundance: many
CDR3aa: CASSPPSSYNEQFF
CDR3nt: TGCGCCAGCAGCCCGCCTAGCTCCTACAATGAGCAGTTCTTC

j_gene: TRBJ2-7
d_gene: TRBD2
v_gene: TRBV5-4
abundance: .
CDR3aa: CASSLVLAGEEQYF
CDR3nt: TGTGCCAGCAGCTTGGTGCTAGCGGGAGAGGAGCAGTACTTC